This T cell receptor beta chain was recovered during a study of shared T cell receptors in the human thymus. This table comes from immunoSEQ multiplex PCR, and its TCRdb copy is limited to in-frame clones, with some not included. This sample yields roughly 700,000 clones, of which approximately 90% are seen a single time; 0.008% to 0.011% belongs to the top ten. CDR1 is MGHDK, CDR2 SYGVNS, per germline. The CDR3 is 14 residues long. V lost 4 bases, J lost 8 bases, and 8 bases stayed unmatched. A further study also used this sample, focusing on human thymus T cells.

The clonotype comes from a boy less than two years old with a congenital heart defect. This sequence joins TRBV25-1 and TRBJ2-1; 7 bases match TRBD1. Sequencing was done on a sample of thymocytes. The DNA of the CDR3 is TGTGCCAGCAGTGCCGGACAGGTCGGGGATGAGCAGTTCTTC. It translates to CASSAGQVGDEQFF.